This T cell receptor (beta chain) originates from a study of identical twins. Study-level points and caveats: Fewer insertions marked abundant cord blood beta clonotypes; young adult naive trended weakly, memory not at all.

TCRdb fed the 5' RACE reads into MiXCR, producing one record per CDR3 protein. The repertoire consists of fewer than 500,000 distinct CDR3 sequences, with about 13% occurring once and the leading ten covering approximately 0.9%. This clonotype was recorded a few times. Its target is unknown. Healthy Caucasians were all of the donors. The CDR3 consists of 16 residues. The same data also contributed to another study, on yellow fever vaccine responses in identical twins.

Input material: CD4+ T cells sorted from blood. This TCR derives from a woman aged 18-30 years in good health. V and J are TRBV21-1 and TRBJ2-4. TRBV21-1 is labeled a pseudogene. The CDR3 sequence: CASVGWCGLAKNIQYF. The CDR3 nucleotides read TGTGCCAGCGTAGGATGGTGTGGGCTCGCCAAAAACATTCAGTACTTC.